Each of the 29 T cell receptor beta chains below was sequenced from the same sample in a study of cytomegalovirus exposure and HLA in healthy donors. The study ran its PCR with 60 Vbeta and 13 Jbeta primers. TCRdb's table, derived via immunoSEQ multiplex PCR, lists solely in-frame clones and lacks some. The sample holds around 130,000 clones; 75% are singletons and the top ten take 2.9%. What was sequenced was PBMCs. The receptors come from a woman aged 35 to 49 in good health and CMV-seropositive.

The CDR3 DNA reads as TGTGCCAGCAGTCGGTCCGCATCGGGATTTGGGCAGTTCTTC. Its protein is CASSRSASGFGQFF. This rearrangement joins TRBV28 to TRBJ2-1, with a possible D match to TRBD2 (5 bases). Germline CDR1 is MDHEN and CDR2 is SYDVKM. The CDR3 is 14 amino acids. Trimming removed 5 bases from V and 12 bases from J, with 20 bases in between.

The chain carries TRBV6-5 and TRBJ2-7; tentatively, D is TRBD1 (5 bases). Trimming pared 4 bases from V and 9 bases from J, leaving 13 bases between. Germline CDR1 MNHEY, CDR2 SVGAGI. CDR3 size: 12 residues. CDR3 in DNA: TGTGCCAGCAGTTCCCAGGGATCCGGGCAGTACTTC. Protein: CASSSQGSGQYF.

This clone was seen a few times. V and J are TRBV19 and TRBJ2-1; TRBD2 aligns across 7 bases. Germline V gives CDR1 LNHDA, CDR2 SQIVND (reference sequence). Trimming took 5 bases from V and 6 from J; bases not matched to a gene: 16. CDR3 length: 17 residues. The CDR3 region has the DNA TGTGCCAGTAGTCCTCCCTCTCTAACGGGAGGAGGCAATGAGCAGTTCTTC. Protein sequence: CASSPPSLTGGGNEQFF.

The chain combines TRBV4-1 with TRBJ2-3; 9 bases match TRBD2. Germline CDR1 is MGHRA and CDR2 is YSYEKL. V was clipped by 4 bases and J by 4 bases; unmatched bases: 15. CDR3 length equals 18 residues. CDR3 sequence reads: CASSLRLAEPAVADTQYF. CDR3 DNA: TGCGCCAGCAGCCTTCGACTAGCGGAGCCCGCCGTAGCAGATACGCAGTATTTT.

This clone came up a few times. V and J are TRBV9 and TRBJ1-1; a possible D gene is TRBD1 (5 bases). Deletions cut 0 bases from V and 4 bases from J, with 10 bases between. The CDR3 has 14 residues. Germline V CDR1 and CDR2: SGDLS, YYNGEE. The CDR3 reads CASSVDGASTEAFF. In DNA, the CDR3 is TGTGCCAGCAGCGTAGATGGGGCATCCACTGAAGCTTTCTTT.

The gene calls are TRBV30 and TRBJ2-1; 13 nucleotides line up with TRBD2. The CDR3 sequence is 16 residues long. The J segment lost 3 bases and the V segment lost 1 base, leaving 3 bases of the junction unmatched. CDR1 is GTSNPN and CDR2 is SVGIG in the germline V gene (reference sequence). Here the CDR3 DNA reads TGTGCCTGGAGTGGGACTAGCGGGAGTAGCTACAATGAGCAGTTCTTC. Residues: CAWSGTSGSSYNEQFF.

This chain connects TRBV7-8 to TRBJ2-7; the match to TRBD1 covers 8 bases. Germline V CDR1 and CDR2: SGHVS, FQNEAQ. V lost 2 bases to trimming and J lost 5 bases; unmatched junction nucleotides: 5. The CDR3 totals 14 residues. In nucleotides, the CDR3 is TGTGCCAGCAGCTTACAACAGGGGGAAGACGAGCAGTACTTC. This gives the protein CASSLQQGEDEQYF.

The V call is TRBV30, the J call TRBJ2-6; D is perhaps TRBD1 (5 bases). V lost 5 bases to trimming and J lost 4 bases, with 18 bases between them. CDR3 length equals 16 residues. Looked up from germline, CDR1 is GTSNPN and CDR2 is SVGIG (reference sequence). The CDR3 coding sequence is TGTGCCTGGGCCCGTAGGGGCCAGAGCGGGGCCAACGTCCTGACTTTC. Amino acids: CAWARRGQSGANVLTF.

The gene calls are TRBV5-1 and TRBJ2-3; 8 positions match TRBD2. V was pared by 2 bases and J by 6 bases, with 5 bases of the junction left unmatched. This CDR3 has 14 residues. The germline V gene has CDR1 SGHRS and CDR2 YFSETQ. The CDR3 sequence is CASSLGTRGDTQYF. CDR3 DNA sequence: TGCGCCAGCAGCTTAGGGACTAGGGGCGATACGCAGTATTTT.

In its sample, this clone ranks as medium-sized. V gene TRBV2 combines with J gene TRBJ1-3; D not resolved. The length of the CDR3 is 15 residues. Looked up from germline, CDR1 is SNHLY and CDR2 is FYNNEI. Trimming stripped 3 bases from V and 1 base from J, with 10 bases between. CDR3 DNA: TGTGCCAGCAGTGACGTCGGACTGTCTGGAAACACCATATATTTT. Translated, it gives CASSDVGLSGNTIYF.

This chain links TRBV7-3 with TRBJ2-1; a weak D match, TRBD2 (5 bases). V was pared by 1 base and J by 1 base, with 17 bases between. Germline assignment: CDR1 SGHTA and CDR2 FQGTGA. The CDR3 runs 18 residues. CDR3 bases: TGTGCCAGCAGCTTAAGTGGGGTGGGCGGGCGTTCCTACAATGAGCAGTTCTTC. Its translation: CASSLSGVGGRSYNEQFF.

The CDR3 loop is CASSLEIQETQYF. The CDR3 DNA follows: TGCGCCAGCAGCTTAGAGATCCAAGAGACCCAGTACTTC. J is TRBJ2-5 and V is TRBV5-1; D not certain. This CDR3 comprises 13 residues. The germline CDR1 and CDR2 sequences are SGHRS and YFSETQ. Trimming removed 2 bases at V and 1 base at J, with 6 bases between.

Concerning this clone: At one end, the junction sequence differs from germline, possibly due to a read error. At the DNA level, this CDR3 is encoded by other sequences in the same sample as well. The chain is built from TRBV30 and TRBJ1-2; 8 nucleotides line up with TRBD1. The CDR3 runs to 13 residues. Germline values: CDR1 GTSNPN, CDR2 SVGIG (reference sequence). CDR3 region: CAWSVGRGRGYTF. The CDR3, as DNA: TGCGCCTGGAGTGTGGGCAGGGGGCGTGGCTACACCTTC.

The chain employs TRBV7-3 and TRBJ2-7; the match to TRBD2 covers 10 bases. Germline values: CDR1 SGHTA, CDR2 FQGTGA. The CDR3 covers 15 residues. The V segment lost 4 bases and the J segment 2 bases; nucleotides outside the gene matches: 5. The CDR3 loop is CASSSVAGGPYEQYF. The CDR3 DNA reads TGTGCCAGCAGCTCCGTAGCGGGGGGTCCCTACGAGCAGTACTTC.

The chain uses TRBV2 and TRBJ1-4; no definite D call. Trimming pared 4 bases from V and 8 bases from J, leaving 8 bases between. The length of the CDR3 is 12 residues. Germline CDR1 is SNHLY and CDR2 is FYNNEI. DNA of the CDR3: TGTGCCAGCAGTGGGAGAGGAGAAAAACTGTTTTTT. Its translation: CASSGRGEKLFF.

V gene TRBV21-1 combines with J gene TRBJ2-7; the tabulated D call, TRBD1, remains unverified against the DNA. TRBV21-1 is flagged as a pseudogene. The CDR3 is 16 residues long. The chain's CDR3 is CASSLRQGDSFYEQYF. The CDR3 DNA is TGTGCCAGCAGCCTCCGACAGGGGGACTCCTTCTACGAGCAGTACTTC.

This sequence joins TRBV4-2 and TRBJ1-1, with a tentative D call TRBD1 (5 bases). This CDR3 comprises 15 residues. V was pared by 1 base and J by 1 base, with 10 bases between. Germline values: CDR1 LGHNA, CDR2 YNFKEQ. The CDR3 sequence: CASSQVETGNTEAFF. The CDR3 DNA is TGTGCCAGCAGCCAAGTGGAAACAGGGAACACTGAAGCTTTCTTT.

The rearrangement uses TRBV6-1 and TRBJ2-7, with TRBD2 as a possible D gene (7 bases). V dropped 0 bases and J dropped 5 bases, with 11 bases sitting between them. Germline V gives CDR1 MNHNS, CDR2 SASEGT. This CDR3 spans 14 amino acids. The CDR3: CASSEAGGANEQYF. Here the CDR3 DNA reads TGTGCCAGCAGTGAAGCGGGGGGGGCCAACGAGCAGTACTTC.

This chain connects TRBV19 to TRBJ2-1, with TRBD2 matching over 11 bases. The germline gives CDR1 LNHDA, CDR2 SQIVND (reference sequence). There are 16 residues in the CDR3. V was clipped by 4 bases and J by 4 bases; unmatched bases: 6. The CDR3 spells CASSSGTSGPYNEQFF. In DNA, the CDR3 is TGTGCCAGTAGTAGCGGGACTAGCGGACCTTACAATGAGCAGTTCTTC. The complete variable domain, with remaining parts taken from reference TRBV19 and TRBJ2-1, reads DGGITQSPKYLFRKEGQNVTLSCEQNLNHDAMYWYRQDPGQGLRLIYYSQIVNDFQKGDIAEGYSVSREKKESFPLTVTSAQKNPTAFYLCASSSGTSGPYNEQFFGPGTRLTVL.

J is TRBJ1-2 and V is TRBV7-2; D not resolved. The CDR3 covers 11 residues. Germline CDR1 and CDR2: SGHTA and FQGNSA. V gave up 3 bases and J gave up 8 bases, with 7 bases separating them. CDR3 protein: CASSFAGGYTF. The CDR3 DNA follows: TGTGCCAGCAGCTTCGCTGGCGGCTACACCTTC.

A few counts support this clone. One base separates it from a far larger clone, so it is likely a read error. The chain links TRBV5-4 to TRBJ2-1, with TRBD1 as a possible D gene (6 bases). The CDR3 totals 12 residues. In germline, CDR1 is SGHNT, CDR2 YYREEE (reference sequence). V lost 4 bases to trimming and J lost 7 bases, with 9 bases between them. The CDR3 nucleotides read TGTGCCAGCAGCCTCGACAGGAATGAGCAGTTCTTC. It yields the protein CASSLDRNEQFF.

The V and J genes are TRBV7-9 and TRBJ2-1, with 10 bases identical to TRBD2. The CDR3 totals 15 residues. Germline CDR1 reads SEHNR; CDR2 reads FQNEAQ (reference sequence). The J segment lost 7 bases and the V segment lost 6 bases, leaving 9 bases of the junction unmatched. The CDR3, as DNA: TGTGCCAGCAGATATGTGGCTAGCGGGAGAAATGAGCAGTTCTTC. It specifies CASRYVASGRNEQFF.

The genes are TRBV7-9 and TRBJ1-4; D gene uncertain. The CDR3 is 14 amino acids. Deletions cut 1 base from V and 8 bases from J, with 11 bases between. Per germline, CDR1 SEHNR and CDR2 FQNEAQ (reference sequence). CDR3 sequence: CASSLVTGREKLFF. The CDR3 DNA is TGTGCCAGCAGCTTAGTGACCGGGAGGGAAAAACTGTTTTTT. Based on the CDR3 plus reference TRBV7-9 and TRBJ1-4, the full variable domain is DTGVSQNPRHKITKRGQNVTFRCDPISEHNRLYWYRQTLGQGPEFLTYFQNEAQLEKSRLLSDRFSAERPKGSFSTLEIQRTEQGDSAMYLCASSLVTGREKLFFGSGTQLSVL.

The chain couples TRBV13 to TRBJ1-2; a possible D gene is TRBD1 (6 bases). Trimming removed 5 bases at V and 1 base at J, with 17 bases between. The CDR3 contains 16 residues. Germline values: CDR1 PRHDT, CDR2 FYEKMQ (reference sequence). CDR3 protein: CASSTSRQVDNYGYTF. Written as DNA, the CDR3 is TGTGCCAGCAGCACAAGCCGACAGGTGGATAACTATGGCTACACCTTC.

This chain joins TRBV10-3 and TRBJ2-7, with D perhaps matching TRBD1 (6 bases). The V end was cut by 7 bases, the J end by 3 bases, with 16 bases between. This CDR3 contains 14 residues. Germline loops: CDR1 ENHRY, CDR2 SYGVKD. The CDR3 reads CAINLGTQDYEQYF. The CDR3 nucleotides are TGTGCCATCAATTTGGGGACACAAGACTACGAGCAGTACTTC.

The CDR3 loop is CASSGPRTQYF. The CDR3 bases are TGTGCCAGCAGTGGGCCCCGGACCCAGTACTTC. This chain uses TRBV28 with TRBJ2-5; D is uncertain. The CDR3 contains 11 residues. CDR1 and CDR2 from the germline V gene are MDHEN and SYDVKM. Trimming took 5 bases from V and 7 from J, leaving 8 bases between them. The whole variable domain, remainder taken from reference TRBV28 and TRBJ2-5, is DVKVTQSSRYLVKRTGEKVFLECVQDMDHENMFWYRQDPGLGLRLIYFSYDVKMKEKGDIPEGYSVSREKKERFSLILESASTNQTSMYLCASSGPRTQYFGPGTRLLVL.

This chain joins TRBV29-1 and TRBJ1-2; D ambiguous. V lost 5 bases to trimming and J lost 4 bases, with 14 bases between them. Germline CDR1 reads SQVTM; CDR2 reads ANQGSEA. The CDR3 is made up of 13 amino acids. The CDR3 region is CSVLPSEGYGYTF. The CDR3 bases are TGCAGCGTTCTTCCGTCAGAGGGCTATGGCTACACCTTC.

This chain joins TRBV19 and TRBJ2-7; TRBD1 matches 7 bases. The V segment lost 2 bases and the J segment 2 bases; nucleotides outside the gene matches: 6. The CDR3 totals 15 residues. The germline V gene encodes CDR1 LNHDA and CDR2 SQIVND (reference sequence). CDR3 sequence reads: CASSIFGTETYEQYF. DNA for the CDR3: TGTGCCAGTAGTATATTTGGGACAGAGACCTACGAGCAGTACTTC. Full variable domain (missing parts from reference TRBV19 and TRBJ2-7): DGGITQSPKYLFRKEGQNVTLSCEQNLNHDAMYWYRQDPGQGLRLIYYSQIVNDFQKGDIAEGYSVSREKKESFPLTVTSAQKNPTAFYLCASSIFGTETYEQYFGPGTRLTVT.

Here the CDR3 DNA reads TGTGCCACCAGCAGTGGGGGGTCGGGGAGTGAAAAACTGTTTTTT. Translation gives CATSSGGSGSEKLFF. This rearrangement joins TRBV15 to TRBJ1-4; tentative D call: TRBD1 (5 bases). With 3 bases removed from V and 7 bases from J, the gap between germline ends came to 15 bases. Germline V gene lookup returns CDR1 LNHNV and CDR2 YYDKDF (reference sequence). The CDR3 runs to 15 residues.